Below, one TCR beta chain is given with its context. Its specificity is unknown. Hyperthyroidism patients, all newly diagnosed, had under 2 months' duration and ages of 18 to 65. CDR3 regions of TCR beta were amplified from RNA transcripts. HTBI primers were employed in first-round RT-PCR, then a second-round multiplex PCR followed. Each CDR3 protein gets one entry after TCRdb re-called the multiplex PCR reads with MiXCR. The sample holds under 800,000 distinct CDR3 sequences; about 24% are singletons and the top ten take more than 5.5%. These data are taken from a study of Graves' ophthalmopathy and Graves' hyperthyroidism. Germline assignment: CDR1 MNHEY and CDR2 SVGEGT. V lost 4 bases and J lost 2, with 14 bases in between. The CDR3 is made up of 15 amino acids. Findings of the study overall: Blood also harbored most expanded thyroid clonotypes above 0.001 frequency.

V gene TRBV6-2 or TRBV6-3 combines with J gene TRBJ2-5; D perhaps matches TRBD2 (7 bases). This receptor was identified in a woman aged 18-35 years with stable Graves' hyperthyroidism. Some clones in this sample may be carry-over from other donors' samples. The source material was peripheral blood. In DNA, the CDR3 is TGTGCCAGCAGTTCCGCGGGGGCCGCGCAAGAGACCCAGTACTTC. The encoded protein is CASSSAGAAQETQYF.